This T cell receptor beta chain was sequenced in a study of T cells in Graves' hyperthyroidism and ophthalmopathy. Findings and limits, study-wide: Before onset, ophthalmopathy was predicted by the model a median 6.5 months earlier.

Trimming took off 5 bases at V and 6 bases at J, with 33 bases between the two ends. The CDR3 contains 20 residues. The germline gives CDR1 MNHNS, CDR2 SASEGT. Turning to this clonotype: The antigen remains undetermined.

TCR beta CDR3 region amplification was performed from RNA transcripts. The HTBI primer set was used in a first-round RT-PCR of the TCR CDR3. One entry per CDR3 protein results from TCRdb running MiXCR on the multiplex PCR reads. The sample holds some 350,000 distinct CDR3 sequences; just under 25% are singletons and the top ten take over 70%. The chain is built from TRBV6-1 and TRBJ2-3; D gene uncertain. The sequence was obtained from a man aged 50-60 years with Graves' hyperthyroidism. The sample was blood. The CDR3 DNA is TGTGCCAGCAGTAGAACTGACTTAGGTGTAACCGAAGGGTCAAGCGATACGCAGTATTTT. Translation: CASSRTDLGVTEGSSDTQYF.